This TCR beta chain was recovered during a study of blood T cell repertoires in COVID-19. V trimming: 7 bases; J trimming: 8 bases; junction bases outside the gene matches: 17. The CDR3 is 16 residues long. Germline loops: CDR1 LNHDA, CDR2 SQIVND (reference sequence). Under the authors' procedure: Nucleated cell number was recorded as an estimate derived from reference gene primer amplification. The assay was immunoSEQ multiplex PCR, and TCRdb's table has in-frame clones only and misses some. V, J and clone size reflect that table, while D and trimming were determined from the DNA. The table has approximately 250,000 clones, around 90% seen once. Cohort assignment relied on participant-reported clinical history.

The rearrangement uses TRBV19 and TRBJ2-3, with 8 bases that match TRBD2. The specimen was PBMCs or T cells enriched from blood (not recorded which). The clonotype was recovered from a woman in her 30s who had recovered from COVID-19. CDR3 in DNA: TGTGCCAGTACGTCCCGGGGCGCCACAGCGGGAGTTACGCAGTATTTT. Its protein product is CASTSRGATAGVTQYF.